A selection of T cell receptor beta chains follows, all from one sample in a study of blood T cell repertoires in COVID-19. This table comes from immunoSEQ multiplex PCR, and its TCRdb copy is limited to in-frame clones, with some not included. The table has approximately 350,000 clones, roughly 90% seen once. The specimen was peripheral blood. The receptor set was obtained from a man between 40 and 49 years old with acute or convalescent COVID-19. The CDR3 runs from the conserved cysteine through the conserved F or W. Fields, in order: clone size, D gene, V gene, J gene, CDR3 DNA, CDR3 protein. A D gene is named only where the DNA matches it firmly. Clone size is given for some rows only: seen once, a few or many times, or a class if the clone is expanded.

abundance: .
d_gene: .
v_gene: TRBV4-3
j_gene: TRBJ1-1
CDR3nt: TGCGCCAGCAGCCAAGACCGCAGTAGCCCTGAAGCTTTCTTT
CDR3aa: CASSQDRSSPEAFF

abundance: .
d_gene: .
v_gene: TRBV28
j_gene: TRBJ1-6
CDR3nt: TGTGCCAGCAGTCACTCCCAGGGCTATAATTCACCCCTCCACTTT
CDR3aa: CASSHSQGYNSPLHF

abundance: .
d_gene: .
v_gene: TRBV5-4
j_gene: TRBJ1-6
CDR3nt: TGTGCCAGCAGCCCCCATCCGGACTTAGGCAGAGGACGGAATAATTCACCCCTCCACTTT
CDR3aa: CASSPHPDLGRGRNNSPLHF

abundance: .
d_gene: TRBD1
v_gene: TRBV30
j_gene: TRBJ1-5
CDR3nt: TGTGCCTGGAGTGTACCGCAGGGGGGCAATCAGCCCCAGCATTTT
CDR3aa: CAWSVPQGGNQPQHF

abundance: .
d_gene: TRBD1
v_gene: TRBV28
j_gene: TRBJ1-2
CDR3nt: TGTGCCAGCAGTTCCGGGACAGGGTTAAGCCGTGATGGCTACACCTTC
CDR3aa: CASSSGTGLSRDGYTF

abundance: once
d_gene: .
v_gene: TRBV10-3
j_gene: TRBJ1-2
CDR3nt: TGTGCCATCAGTCTAGGGGACTATGGCTACACCTTC
CDR3aa: CAISLGDYGYTF

abundance: .
d_gene: TRBD2
v_gene: TRBV7-2
j_gene: TRBJ2-3
CDR3nt: TGTGCCAGCAGCTGGAGGACTAGCGGGGCCCCAGATACGCAGTATTTT
CDR3aa: CASSWRTSGAPDTQYF

abundance: .
d_gene: .
v_gene: TRBV6-5
j_gene: TRBJ1-2
CDR3nt: TGTGCCAGCAGTCGACAGCTCGACTATGGCTACACCTTC
CDR3aa: CASSRQLDYGYTF

abundance: .
d_gene: .
v_gene: TRBV3-1/TRBV3-2
j_gene: TRBJ1-2
CDR3nt: TGTGCCAGCAGCCAAGCACAGTATGGCTACACCTTC
CDR3aa: CASSQAQYGYTF

abundance: .
d_gene: .
v_gene: TRBV6-6
j_gene: TRBJ1-2
CDR3nt: TGTGCCACGCAAGCGAGCGGCAGGGGCTACACCTTC
CDR3aa: CATQASGRGYTF

abundance: .
d_gene: .
v_gene: TRBV9
j_gene: TRBJ1-3
CDR3nt: TGTGCCAGCAGCGTAGAAGGGGCGAACACCATATATTTT
CDR3aa: CASSVEGANTIYF

abundance: .
d_gene: TRBD2
v_gene: TRBV12-3/TRBV12-4
j_gene: TRBJ2-5
CDR3nt: TGTGCCAGCTCCCCGGGGGGAGAGACCCAGTACTTC
CDR3aa: CASSPGGETQYF

abundance: .
d_gene: TRBD2
v_gene: TRBV10-3
j_gene: TRBJ2-3
CDR3nt: TGTGCCATCAGTGAAGGAGCGGGGGGGCAATTGGATACGCAGTATTTT
CDR3aa: CAISEGAGGQLDTQYF

abundance: once
d_gene: TRBD1
v_gene: TRBV5-1
j_gene: TRBJ2-7
CDR3nt: TGCGCCAGCAGCTTGGACAGGGGTTACTCCCACGAGCAGTACTTC
CDR3aa: CASSLDRGYSHEQYF

abundance: .
d_gene: TRBD2
v_gene: TRBV5-1
j_gene: TRBJ2-1
CDR3nt: TGCGCCAGCCAAACTAGCGGCCAAGCCCACAATGAGCAGTTCTTC
CDR3aa: CASQTSGQAHNEQFF

abundance: .
d_gene: TRBD2
v_gene: TRBV5-4
j_gene: TRBJ2-7
CDR3nt: TGTGCCAGCAGCTTGGGCGGGAGAATCGACTACGAGCAGTACTTC
CDR3aa: CASSLGGRIDYEQYF

abundance: .
d_gene: TRBD2
v_gene: TRBV4-2
j_gene: TRBJ2-1
CDR3nt: TGTGCCAGCAGCCAAGATATGGCTAGCGGGAGCAATGAGCAGTTCTTC
CDR3aa: CASSQDMASGSNEQFF

abundance: .
d_gene: TRBD1
v_gene: TRBV6-5
j_gene: TRBJ2-7
CDR3nt: TGTGCCAGCGGTATAACAGGGGCTGGCGAGCAGTACTTC
CDR3aa: CASGITGAGEQYF

abundance: .
d_gene: .
v_gene: TRBV28
j_gene: TRBJ1-2
CDR3nt: TGTGCCAGCAGTTTCCCCGGGCGGGGGGACTATGGCTACACCTTC
CDR3aa: CASSFPGRGDYGYTF

abundance: .
d_gene: TRBD2
v_gene: TRBV6-1
j_gene: TRBJ2-2
CDR3nt: TGTGCCAGCAGTGAATTTCGGACTAGCGGGATGGGGGAGCTGTTTTTT
CDR3aa: CASSEFRTSGMGELFF

abundance: .
d_gene: TRBD2
v_gene: TRBV7-9
j_gene: TRBJ2-7
CDR3nt: TGTGCCAGCAGCTTGGGACTAGCGGAAACCTACGAGCAGTACTTC
CDR3aa: CASSLGLAETYEQYF

abundance: .
d_gene: .
v_gene: TRBV15
j_gene: TRBJ1-4
CDR3nt: TGTGCCACCAGCAGAGAAACAGGGACAACTAATGAAAAACTGTTTTTT
CDR3aa: CATSRETGTTNEKLFF

abundance: .
d_gene: .
v_gene: TRBV19
j_gene: TRBJ2-3
CDR3nt: TGTGCCACCCGCCCAGGGCGACTCACAGATACGCAGTATTTT
CDR3aa: CATRPGRLTDTQYF

abundance: .
d_gene: .
v_gene: TRBV10-3
j_gene: TRBJ2-5
CDR3nt: TGTGCCATCCGACAGGCTCTGCAAGAGACCCAGTACTTC
CDR3aa: CAIRQALQETQYF

abundance: .
d_gene: .
v_gene: TRBV9
j_gene: TRBJ2-2
CDR3nt: TGTGCCAGCAGCCCCCGCGGGGTCACCGGGGAGCTGTTTTTT
CDR3aa: CASSPRGVTGELFF

abundance: .
d_gene: TRBD2
v_gene: TRBV3-1/TRBV3-2
j_gene: TRBJ2-1
CDR3nt: TGTGCCAGCAGCCAAGATCCCTGGACTAGCGGGGGGAACTACAATGAGCAGTTCTTC
CDR3aa: CASSQDPWTSGGNYNEQFF